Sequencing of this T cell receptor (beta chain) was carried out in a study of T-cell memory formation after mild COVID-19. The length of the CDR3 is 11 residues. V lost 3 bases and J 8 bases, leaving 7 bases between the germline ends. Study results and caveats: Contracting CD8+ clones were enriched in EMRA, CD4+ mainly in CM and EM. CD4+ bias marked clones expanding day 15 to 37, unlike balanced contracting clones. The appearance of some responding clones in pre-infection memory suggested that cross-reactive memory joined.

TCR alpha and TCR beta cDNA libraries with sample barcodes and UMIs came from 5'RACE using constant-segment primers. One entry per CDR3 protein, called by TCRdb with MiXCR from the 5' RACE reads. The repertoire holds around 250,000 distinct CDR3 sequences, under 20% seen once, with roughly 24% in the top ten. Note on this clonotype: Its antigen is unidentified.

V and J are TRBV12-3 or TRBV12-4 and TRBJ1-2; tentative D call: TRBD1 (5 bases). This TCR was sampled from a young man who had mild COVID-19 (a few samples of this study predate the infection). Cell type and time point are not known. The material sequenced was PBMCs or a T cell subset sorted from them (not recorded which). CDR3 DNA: TGTGCCAGCAGTTTGCGGGACGGCTACACCTTC. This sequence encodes CASSLRDGYTF.